The present T cell receptor beta chain was sequenced within a study of T cell responses to AZD1222 COVID-19 vaccine. Findings of the study overall: In the spike-specific TCR repertoire, nearly half reportedly target unmutated variant regions. Repertoires were obtained solely post-peak T cell response. Clonal diversity was possibly underestimated, and white British individuals and females predominated among donors. Rises in breadth and depth of Spike-specific TCRs came after two AZD1222 doses.

The V end was cut by 4 bases, the J end by 0 bases, with 20 bases between. CDR1 and CDR2 (germline): MDHEN, SYDVKM. This CDR3 comprises 18 residues. Notes on this clone: Antigen: not known.

TCRdb keeps only in-frame clones here, not all; method: immunoSEQ multiplex PCR. The sample has some 150,000 clones; about nine tenths are singletons. The gene calls are TRBV28 and TRBJ2-3; D ambiguous. Source: peripheral blood, taken on day 0 of AZD1222 vaccination. The sequence was obtained from an adult in good health. This CDR3 reads CASSSKNLGFSSTDTQYF. CDR3 DNA sequence: TGTGCCAGCAGTTCAAAAAACCTGGGTTTTTCTAGCACAGATACGCAGTATTTT. The full variable domain, completed using reference TRBV28 and TRBJ2-3, is DVKVTQSSRYLVKRTGEKVFLECVQDMDHENMFWYRQDPGLGLRLIYFSYDVKMKEKGDIPEGYSVSREKKERFSLILESASTNQTSMYLCASSSKNLGFSSTDTQYFGPGTRLTVL.